This T cell receptor (beta chain) was identified in a study of metastatic and nonmetastatic thyroid tumors (dated by TCRdb to 2020 to 2022). Context from the whole study: For patients with malignant and with benign thyroid disease, the researchers compared repertoires between peripheral blood samples and tumor or nodule tissue samples. The full study reports these points: In both blood and tumor samples, malignant tumors were reported to have significantly higher TCR beta diversity than benign nodules.

Before undergoing thyroid surgery, none of the patients had been given any kind of treatment. Using T-cell receptor beta sequencing, the researchers looked back retrospectively at clinical samples from patients, gathered between about 2012 and 2018. Library method: PCR. Sequencing relied on an Illumina HiSeq 4000. High-throughput sequencing was used to profile the CDR3 region of the TCR beta-chain in every patient. The published analysis was carried out like this. Drawing on CDR3 differences between clinicopathological groups, the researchers built a classifier meant to tell apart patients with distant-metastatic papillary thyroid cancer. The Shannon index was used to assess repertoire diversity, and the Morisita-Horn index was used to assess tumor-blood repertoire similarity. Using fastp trimming at Q25 and MiXCR clonotype assembly, TCRdb reanalyzed the public sequencing data and kept in-frame beta chains. It is TCRdb's table, rather than the study itself, that gives the V and J calls and clone size. This sample lists approximately 35,000 clones; 9.5% to 14% were detected once. 15% to 20% of the sample is taken by the ten largest.

The junction carries 18 bases between V and J, which are trimmed by 4 bases and 2 bases respectively. The germline V gene yields LGHNA for CDR1 and YSLEER for CDR2. The CDR3 numbers 16 residues from cysteine through phenylalanine. Only CDR3 DNA is held: 48 bases, read in frame from base 1. This clone came up many times. Its antigen is currently not known. Base qualities are not recorded, but no much larger clone differs from it by a single base. Source material: blood. The chain employs TRBV4-3 and TRBJ2-7; TRBD2 is a weak D gene call, 6 bases matching. The clonotype was recovered from a female donor with papillary thyroid cancer or a benign thyroid nodule (not recorded which). Some clones in this sample may be carry-over from other donors' samples. For the CDR3, the sequence is CASSPEAGHPPYEQYF. The nucleotide sequence is TGCGCCAGCAGCCCAGAAGCGGGTCATCCTCCCTACGAGCAGTACTTC.